Each of the 18 T cell receptor beta chains below was sequenced from the same sample in a study of CD8 T cells in ankylosing spondylitis. Findings of the study overall: A motif of seven or eight highly homologous TCR beta variants was seen as apparently characteristic of ankylosing spondylitis blood.

TCRdb redid the calling of the 5' RACE reads with MiXCR, one entry per CDR3 protein. The table records 100,000 or so distinct CDR3 sequences, about 8.3% of them present only once. No antigen has been identified for these receptors. The sample comprised blood, either unsorted or a sorted T cell fraction (not recorded which). These receptors were obtained from a male donor with ankylosing spondylitis.

This clonotype has a handful of counts. The rearrangement uses TRBV3-1 and TRBJ2-1; 7 bases are a match to TRBD1. The CDR3 runs 16 residues. The germline CDR1 and CDR2 sequences are LGHDT and YNNKEL (reference sequence). V gave up 4 bases and J gave up 8 bases; unmatched junction bases: 14. CDR3 nucleotide sequence: TGTGCCAGCAGCCCACCGACAGGGCTCCTTAGATATGAGCAGTTCTTC. Its protein is CASSPPTGLLRYEQFF.

In this sample, this clonotype turned up many times. The chain has TRBV7-9 and TRBJ2-7, with D hard to call. The V end was cut by 5 bases, the J end by 0 bases, with 11 bases between. The CDR3 loop spans 14 amino acids. In germline, CDR1 is SEHNR, CDR2 FQNEAQ (reference sequence). For the CDR3, the DNA is TGTGCCAGCAGCCACCCAGGCAACTCCTACGAGCAGTACTTC. This encodes CASSHPGNSYEQYF.

This clonotype was seen many times. This sequence joins TRBV12-3 or TRBV12-4 and TRBJ2-3; D is perhaps TRBD1 (5 bases). Trimming stripped 0 bases from V and 0 bases from J, with 13 bases between. The CDR3 has 17 amino acids. As DNA, the CDR3 is TGTGCCAGCAGTTTAGCAGGGGCAGATACTAGCACAGATACGCAGTATTTT. It specifies CASSLAGADTSTDTQYF.

The CDR3 region is CASSLGNRQSTDTQYF. CDR3 bases: TGTGCCAGCAGCTTAGGTAACCGGCAAAGCACAGATACGCAGTATTTT. V usage is TRBV7-2 and J usage is TRBJ2-3, with no clear D. Germline V CDR1 and CDR2: SGHTA, FQGNSA. With 1 base removed from V and 0 bases from J, the gap between germline ends came to 11 bases. The CDR3 consists of 16 residues. Drawing the rest from reference TRBV7-2 and TRBJ2-3, the complete variable domain is GAGVSQSPSNKVTEKGKDVELRCDPISGHTALYWYRQSLGQGLEFLIYFQGNSAPDKSGLPSDRFSAERTGGSVSTLTIQRTQQEDSAVYLCASSLGNRQSTDTQYFGPGTRLTVL.

In this sample, this clonotype turned up a few times. The V call is TRBV3-1, the J call TRBJ2-1, with D possibly TRBD2 on 6 matching bases. The CDR3 runs 17 residues. V was trimmed by 3 bases and J by 0 bases, leaving 15 bases between them. The germline gives CDR1 LGHDT, CDR2 YNNKEL (reference sequence). The CDR3 reads CASSQFWGEGSYNEQFF. The CDR3 coding sequence is TGTGCCAGCAGCCAGTTTTGGGGGGAAGGCTCCTACAATGAGCAGTTCTTC.

In this sample, this clonotype turned up many times. The chain links TRBV7-8 to TRBJ2-1; tentatively, D is TRBD2 (6 bases). This CDR3 comprises 16 residues. V was clipped by 0 bases and J by 9 bases, with 18 bases between them. The germline V gene encodes CDR1 SGHVS and CDR2 FQNEAQ. CDR3 loop: CASSLARVPSEAEQFF. The CDR3 bases are TGTGCCAGCAGCTTAGCGAGGGTCCCTAGCGAGGCTGAGCAGTTCTTC.

The table lists this clonotype with many counts. The rearrangement uses TRBV5-6 and TRBJ2-2; a possible D gene is TRBD1 (6 bases). Germline V gene sequence: CDR1 SGHDT, CDR2 YYEEEE. This CDR3 has 16 amino acids. The V gene lost 0 bases and the J gene lost 3 bases, with 12 bases spanning the gap. CDR3 protein: CASSLDTGRDTGELFF. The CDR3 coding sequence is TGTGCCAGCAGCTTGGATACAGGGCGCGACACCGGGGAGCTGTTTTTT.

This clonotype was counted at least ten times. The genes are TRBV12-3 or TRBV12-4 and TRBJ2-7, with D perhaps TRBD2 (6 bases). V lost 5 bases and J 7 bases, leaving 15 bases between the germline ends. This CDR3 has 13 residues. The CDR3 nucleotides read TGTGCCAGCAGTAATCTACAGGCGGGGGAGCAGTACGTC. Protein product: CASSNLQAGEQYV.

This clonotype was observed a handful of times. The genes are TRBV20-1 and TRBJ2-1, with D maybe TRBD2 (7 bases). Germline V gene data show CDR1 as DFQATT and CDR2 as SNEGSKA (reference sequence). This CDR3 comprises 15 residues. Between the trimmed V and J ends, which lost 5 bases and 6 bases, there was a span of 20 bases. CDR3 sequence reads: CSAETSRGLGNEQFF. The CDR3 DNA reads TGCAGTGCTGAGACTAGCAGGGGATTGGGCAATGAGCAGTTCTTC.

This clonotype was seen only a few times. The chain couples TRBV9 to TRBJ2-1; D ambiguous. CDR1 is SGDLS, CDR2 YYNGEE, per germline. The CDR3 length is 16 residues. Trimming pared 3 bases from V and 5 bases from J, leaving 18 bases between. CDR3 coding DNA: TGTGCCAGCAGCGCTGCGGTCCCATTTGGGCACAATGAGCAGTTCTTC. This codes for CASSAAVPFGHNEQFF. The full variable domain, rest sourced from reference TRBV9 and TRBJ2-1, is DSGVTQTPKHLITATGQRVTLRCSPRSGDLSVYWYQQSLDQGLQFLIQYYNGEERAKGNILERFSAQQFPDLHSELNLSSLELGDSALYFCASSAAVPFGHNEQFFGPGTRLTVL.

Only a few counts were recorded for this clonotype. The rearrangement uses TRBV2 and TRBJ2-1; perhaps TRBD1 as D (7 bases). The germline V and J ends were trimmed by 1 base and 4 bases, with 11 bases remaining between them. The CDR3 sequence is 15 residues long. CDR1 is SNHLY and CDR2 is FYNNEI in the germline V gene. The CDR3 bases are TGTGCCAGCAGTGAAGGACAGGGAGGTTACAATGAGCAGTTCTTC. Amino acid sequence: CASSEGQGGYNEQFF. Full variable domain (remainder filled in from reference TRBV2 and TRBJ2-1): EPEVTQTPSHQVTQMGQEVILRCVPISNHLYFYWYRQILGQKVEFLVSFYNNEISEKSEIFDDQFSVERPDGSNFTLKIRSTKLEDSAMYFCASSEGQGGYNEQFFGPGTRLTVL.

This clonotype was seen ten or more times. This chain joins TRBV5-5 and TRBJ2-7; the match to TRBD2 covers 8 bases. Germline-derived CDR1 and CDR2 are SGHKS and YYEKEE (reference sequence). Trimming at V came to 0 bases and at J to 2 bases, leaving 4 bases not matched to a gene. This CDR3 is 15 amino acids long. CDR3: CASSLAISGTYEQYF. CDR3 nucleotides: TGTGCCAGCAGCTTGGCTATTAGCGGGACCTACGAGCAGTACTTC. The full variable domain, in which reference TRBV5-5 and TRBJ2-7 provide the parts outside the CDR3, is DAGVTQSPTHLIKTRGQQVTLRCSPISGHKSVSWYQQVLGQGPQFIFQYYEKEERGRGNFPDRFSARQFPNYSSELNVNALLLGDSALYLCASSLAISGTYEQYFGPGTRLTVT.

A few counts support this clonotype. The chain links TRBV20-1 to TRBJ1-2, with D tentatively TRBD1 (5 bases). The CDR3 runs 14 residues. Between the trimmed V and J ends, which lost 4 bases and 2 bases, there was a span of 14 bases. Germline CDR1 and CDR2: DFQATT and SNEGSKA (reference sequence). The CDR3 region is CSAKDRGENYGYTF. In DNA, the CDR3 is TGCAGTGCTAAAGACCGGGGGGAAAACTATGGCTACACCTTC.

V gene TRBV6-5 combines with J gene TRBJ2-5; D remains unclear. Per the germline V gene, CDR1 is MNHEY and CDR2 is SVGAGI. V lost 0 bases and J lost 4, with 9 bases in between. The CDR3 extends over 14 amino acids. CDR3 DNA: TGTGCCAGCAGTTACTCGACGGATCGAGAGACCCAGTACTTC. Amino acid sequence: CASSYSTDRETQYF.

This clonotype was picked up many times. This chain uses TRBV4-1 with TRBJ2-3, with D possibly TRBD2 on 6 matching bases. The germline V gene has CDR1 MGHRA and CDR2 YSYEKL. V lost 1 base and J lost 6, with 14 bases in between. The CDR3 contains 15 residues. DNA of the CDR3: TGCGCCAGCAGCCAAGGTCGGGGACTGAGGGATACGCAGTATTTT. Translating it yields CASSQGRGLRDTQYF.

The V gene is TRBV6-4, the J gene TRBJ2-1; TRBD1 aligns across 9 bases. The junction had 6 bases not matched to a gene; V was cut back by 0 bases and J by 9 bases. This CDR3 comprises 15 residues. CDR1 is MRHNA, CDR2 SNTAGT, per germline. In DNA form, the CDR3 reads TGTGCCAGCAGTGACTCGAGGGACAGGGAGAGTGAGCAGTTCTTC. Translation: CASSDSRDRESEQFF.

This clonotype has at least ten counts. The chain is built from TRBV11-1 and TRBJ2-4, with 14 bases lining up with TRBD2. There are 19 residues in the CDR3. The germline gives CDR1 SGHAT, CDR2 FQDESV (reference sequence). V was clipped by 5 bases and J by 0 bases; unmatched bases: 9. The CDR3, as DNA: TGTGCCAGCAGCACCACGGGACTAGCGGGAGAGTTAGCCAAAAACATTCAGTACTTC. This gives the protein CASSTTGLAGELAKNIQYF.

This clonotype was found many times. The chain carries TRBV7-9 and TRBJ2-5; 10 positions agree with TRBD2. The CDR3 runs to 16 residues. Germline V gene sequence: CDR1 SEHNR, CDR2 FQNEAQ (reference sequence). Trimming removed 3 bases from V and 2 bases from J; junction bases left unmatched: 6. CDR3 nucleotides: TGTGCCAGCAGCTTCCCGGGACTAGCGAGACAAGAGACCCAGTACTTC. Translation: CASSFPGLARQETQYF.